Each of the 25 T cell receptor beta chains below was sequenced from the same sample in a study of cytomegalovirus exposure and HLA in healthy donors. Primers: 60 Vbeta forward and 13 Jbeta reverse. TCRdb keeps only in-frame clones here, not all; method: immunoSEQ multiplex PCR. Of some 180,000 clones listed, 70% to 75% are singletons. Sequencing input: PBMCs. The receptors originated from a male donor in good health and CMV-seronegative.

J is TRBJ2-1 and V is TRBV6-4; 11 bases match TRBD2. Germline lookup yields CDR1 MRHNA and CDR2 SNTAGT. CDR3 length: 16 amino acids. V trimming: 3 bases; J trimming: 5 bases; junction bases outside the gene matches: 6. CDR3 sequence: CASSDYGLAGHNEQFF. CDR3 DNA sequence: TGTGCCAGCAGTGATTATGGACTAGCGGGTCACAATGAGCAGTTCTTC.

This chain links TRBV5-6 with TRBJ1-3; D is ambiguous. The CDR3 has 14 residues. Looked up from germline, CDR1 is SGHDT and CDR2 is YYEEEE. The V and J ends lost 5 bases and 0 bases respectively, with 9 bases between them. In DNA form, the CDR3 reads TGTGCCAGCAGAGCCGGGGTCTCTGGAAACACCATATATTTT. Translated: CASRAGVSGNTIYF. Variable domain in full (rest from reference TRBV5-6 and TRBJ1-3): DAGVTQSPTHLIKTRGQQVTLRCSPKSGHDTVSWYQQALGQGPQFIFQYYEEEERQRGNFPDRFSGHQFPNYSSELNVNALLLGDSALYLCASRAGVSGNTIYFGEGSWLTVV.

This clone was counted only a few times. The chain has TRBV6-1 and TRBJ1-5; the D is unclear. This CDR3 is built from 13 residues. CDR1 is MNHNS and CDR2 is SASEGT in the germline V gene. Trimming took off 6 bases at V and 0 bases at J, with 6 bases between the two ends. This CDR3 reads CASRRYSNQPQHF. CDR3 nucleotide sequence: TGTGCCAGCAGGAGGTATAGCAATCAGCCCCAGCATTTT.

The V call is TRBV28, the J call TRBJ2-7, with 8 bases lining up with TRBD2. Germline loops: CDR1 MDHEN, CDR2 SYDVKM. Trimming removed 7 bases from V and 2 bases from J; junction bases left unmatched: 10. CDR3 length: 15 amino acids. The CDR3 DNA reads as TGTGCCAGCATGTCTCCGGCGGGAGGTGCCTACGAGCAGTACTTC. Residues: CASMSPAGGAYEQYF. Supplemented by reference TRBV28 and TRBJ2-7, the full variable domain reads DVKVTQSSRYLVKRTGEKVFLECVQDMDHENMFWYRQDPGLGLRLIYFSYDVKMKEKGDIPEGYSVSREKKERFSLILESASTNQTSMYLCASMSPAGGAYEQYFGPGTRLTVT.

This clone was observed a few times. The CDR3 here is CASSEIPGQGVYGYTF. The DNA of the CDR3 is TGTGCCAGCAGTGAGATCCCTGGACAGGGCGTCTATGGCTACACCTTC. The chain combines TRBV6-4 with TRBJ1-2; 8 bases align to TRBD1. The V segment lost 3 bases and the J segment 4 bases; nucleotides outside the gene matches: 10. Germline V gene lookup returns CDR1 MRHNA and CDR2 SNTAGT. CDR3 length: 16 residues.

V gene TRBV5-1 combines with J gene TRBJ1-5; no clear D. Trimming took off 2 bases at V and 6 bases at J, with 9 bases between the two ends. The CDR3 runs 13 residues. Germline values: CDR1 SGHRS, CDR2 YFSETQ. CDR3 protein: CASSFGLGQPQHF. CDR3 DNA: TGCGCCAGCAGCTTTGGACTGGGTCAGCCCCAGCATTTT.

This clone was seen only once. The rearrangement joins TRBV4-3 to TRBJ2-1, with 9 bases fitting TRBD2. This CDR3 has 16 amino acids. Germline V gives CDR1 LGHNA, CDR2 YSLEER. J gave up 6 bases and V 0 bases, and 6 bases lay outside the gene matches. The CDR3 here is CASSQDRGRATNEQFF. CDR3 sequence (DNA): TGCGCCAGCAGCCAAGACCGCGGGAGGGCCACCAATGAGCAGTTCTTC.

The chain employs TRBV30 and TRBJ1-5; the match to TRBD1 covers 8 bases. The junction had 6 bases not matched to a gene; V was cut back by 5 bases and J by 6 bases. Germline values: CDR1 GTSNPN, CDR2 SVGIG (reference sequence). This CDR3 spans 13 amino acids. In nucleotides, the CDR3 is TGTGCCTGGGGATTACAGGGGGGTCAGCCCCAGCATTTT. Translated, it gives CAWGLQGGQPQHF.

V usage is TRBV10-2 and J usage is TRBJ2-1; a possible D gene is TRBD2 (5 bases). Trimming took 9 bases from V and 10 from J, leaving 19 bases between them. The germline CDR1 and CDR2 sequences are WSHSY and SAAADI. The length of the CDR3 is 13 residues. This CDR3 is CASKLAATGEQFF. CDR3 bases: TGCGCCAGTAAGCTAGCCGCCACGGGAGAGCAGTTCTTC.

This rearrangement joins TRBV4-2 to TRBJ1-5, with D possibly being TRBD1 (6 bases). Trimming cost V 4 bases and J 1 base, with 23 bases left between them. CDR3 length: 19 residues. Germline V gene sequence: CDR1 LGHNA, CDR2 YNFKEQ. The CDR3 spells CASSPTSGHLGPSNQPQHF. CDR3 nucleotide sequence: TGTGCCAGCAGCCCTACATCGGGACATCTTGGCCCAAGCAATCAGCCCCAGCATTTT.

The J gene is TRBJ2-3, the V gene TRBV15; 7 nucleotides match TRBD2. After removal of 1 base from V and 0 bases from J, the junction contained 4 bases not matched to a gene. This CDR3 contains 16 residues. The V gene's germline CDR1 is LNHNV and CDR2 YYDKDF (reference sequence). CDR3 loop: CATSRGAGDSTDTQYF. In nucleotides, the CDR3 is TGTGCCACCAGCAGAGGGGCGGGGGACAGCACAGATACGCAGTATTTT.

The V and J genes are TRBV19 and TRBJ2-6; no clear D gene. Germline V gene data show CDR1 as LNHDA and CDR2 as SQIVND (reference sequence). Trimming left V 5 bases short and J 0 bases short, with 8 bases between. This CDR3 spans 15 amino acids. The CDR3 sequence: CASSLSGSGANVLTF. The CDR3 bases are TGTGCCAGTAGTCTGTCAGGCTCTGGGGCCAACGTCCTGACTTTC.

The CDR3 protein is CAIRTGDGNTIYF. The CDR3 DNA follows: TGTGCCATCCGGACAGGGGATGGAAACACCATATATTTT. This chain connects TRBV10-3 to TRBJ1-3; the match to TRBD1 covers 9 bases. V trimming: 8 bases; J trimming: 3 bases; junction bases outside the gene matches: 2. Germline V gives CDR1 ENHRY, CDR2 SYGVKD. This CDR3 region has 13 residues.

This clone has just a few counts. This chain links TRBV30 with TRBJ2-1; 14 bases map to TRBD2. V shed 0 bases, J shed 15 bases, and the junction held 7 bases outside the gene matches. The CDR3 sequence is 14 residues long. Germline V gene lookup returns CDR1 GTSNPN and CDR2 SVGIG (reference sequence). The CDR3 loop reads CAWSVQGTSGSGFF. CDR3 DNA sequence: TGTGCCTGGAGTGTACAAGGGACTAGCGGGAGTGGGTTCTTC.

V usage is TRBV10-3 and J usage is TRBJ1-4; D call uncertain. The CDR3 length is 12 residues. The V end lost 4 bases, the J end lost 5 bases, and 5 bases lay between the germline ends. CDR1 is ENHRY and CDR2 is SYGVKD in the germline V gene. In DNA, the CDR3 is TGTGCCATCAGTGGCCTAAATGAAAAACTGTTTTTT. This encodes CAISGLNEKLFF.

This clone was seen a single time. The chain couples TRBV5-1 to TRBJ1-5; D is possibly TRBD1 (6 bases). From germline, CDR1 is SGHRS and CDR2 YFSETQ. The ends were cut back, 5 bases at V and 3 bases at J, with 15 bases in the middle. This CDR3 has 15 amino acids. In DNA, the CDR3 is TGCGCCAGCAGTACAGGGTCGGGAAACAATCAGCCCCAGCATTTT. Its protein is CASSTGSGNNQPQHF.

V and J are TRBV28 and TRBJ1-5, with D possibly TRBD1 on 5 matching bases. V was cut by 6 bases and J by 13 bases, with 22 bases left in between. Germline V lookup: CDR1 MDHEN, CDR2 SYDVKM. The CDR3 runs 14 residues. The CDR3 coding sequence is TGTGCCAGCAGCGCTTCCGGGACCCGGGAGAGGCAGCATTTT. This encodes CASSASGTRERQHF.

The CDR3 loop reads CASRLGDRNTEAFF. CDR3 nucleotide sequence: TGTGCCAGCAGACTAGGGGACAGGAACACTGAAGCTTTCTTT. The chain has TRBV28 and TRBJ1-1, with TRBD1 matching over 7 bases. The ends lost 6 bases at V and 1 base at J; junction bases unmatched: 5. CDR3 size: 14 residues. CDR1 is MDHEN, CDR2 SYDVKM, per germline.

The rearrangement joins TRBV7-8 to TRBJ1-2; perhaps TRBD1 as D (6 bases). V was trimmed by 2 bases and J by 3 bases, leaving 10 bases between them. Germline-derived CDR1 and CDR2 are SGHVS and FQNEAQ. The CDR3 is made up of 14 amino acids. The CDR3 bases are TGTGCCAGCAGCTTAAACAGGGCCCACTATGGCTACACCTTC. It is translated as CASSLNRAHYGYTF.

V usage is TRBV6-6 and J usage is TRBJ2-1, with 11 bases matching TRBD2. Trimming cost V 2 bases and J 5 bases; bases outside gene matches: 2. The CDR3 spans 15 residues. In germline, CDR1 is MNHNY, CDR2 SVGAGI (reference sequence). The CDR3 DNA is TGTGCCAGCAGTTACATACTAGCGGGAGACAATGAGCAGTTCTTC. Residues: CASSYILAGDNEQFF.

In this sample, this clone turned up a few times. The CDR3 DNA is TGTGCCAGCAGCCGCGGACACTACTACGAGCAGTACTTC. Its translation is CASSRGHYYEQYF. The genes are TRBV6-5 and TRBJ2-7; a possible D gene is TRBD1 (5 bases). The CDR3 consists of 13 residues. V was trimmed by 6 bases and J by 3 bases, leaving 12 bases between them. Germline V gene lookup returns CDR1 MNHEY and CDR2 SVGAGI.

The chain couples TRBV15 to TRBJ1-2, with unresolved D. Per germline, CDR1 LNHNV and CDR2 YYDKDF (reference sequence). V lost 5 bases and J lost 3, with 16 bases in between. This CDR3 comprises 15 residues. CDR3 protein: CATSWGAAEYYGYTF. For the CDR3, the DNA is TGTGCCACCAGCTGGGGAGCCGCGGAGTACTATGGCTACACCTTC.

V and J are TRBV5-1 and TRBJ1-2, with 8 bases that match TRBD1. The germline V gene has CDR1 SGHRS and CDR2 YFSETQ. This CDR3 comprises 17 residues. The ends lost 4 bases at V and 8 bases at J; junction bases unmatched: 19. Written as DNA, the CDR3 is TGCGCCAGCAGCCTTGGCCAGGGGGCCTTCAGGGGAGGGGGCTACACCTTC. Protein product: CASSLGQGAFRGGGYTF.

The chain links TRBV6-6 to TRBJ2-7; D gene unclear. Deletions cut 6 bases from V and 3 bases from J, with 15 bases between. Germline V gene data show CDR1 as MNHNY and CDR2 as SVGAGI (reference sequence). The CDR3 consists of 14 residues. CDR3 sequence: CASSSPPRSYEQYF. The CDR3 coding sequence is TGTGCCAGCAGCTCCCCCCCGCGGAGCTACGAGCAGTACTTC.

The chain couples TRBV30 to TRBJ2-1; the D is unclear. Germline CDR1 GTSNPN, CDR2 SVGIG (reference sequence). The CDR3 is 12 amino acids. Trimming left V 0 bases short and J 6 bases short, with 6 bases between. The CDR3 region is CAWSVTRNEQFF. CDR3 nucleotide sequence: TGTGCCTGGAGTGTAACGCGCAATGAGCAGTTCTTC.